This T cell receptor beta chain appears in the sequencing data of a study of OX40 agonist ivuxolimab in advanced cancers. Study-level background: Partial responses were seen in three patients, one with hepatocellular carcinoma and two with cutaneous melanoma. Study outcomes and limitations: Dosing at 0.1 to 3.0 mg/kg was accompanied by clonal expansion of CD4+ and CD8+ blood T cells by week 6. On average, a greater number of expanded clones characterised CD8+ T cells relative to CD4+. Among the lowest levels of clonal expansion were found in partial responders at 0.1-3.0 mg/kg.

Profiled with immunoSEQ multiplex PCR; TCRdb holds only in-frame clones, not every one. The sample includes nearly 50,000 clones, about 90% seen only once; the top ten take around half. A word on this clone: No antigen is known for it.

V was cut by 0 bases and J by 4 bases, with 13 bases left in between. The germline CDR1 and CDR2 sequences are SGDLS and YYNGEE. The CDR3 is made up of 15 amino acids. The source material was CD4+ or CD8+ T cells sorted from blood, sampled in a trial of the OX40 agonist ivuxolimab. The chain couples TRBV9 to TRBJ1-1, with no clear D. The source is an adult with an advanced solid tumor such as melanoma, head and neck, liver or kidney cancer. CDR3 in DNA: TGTGCCAGCAGCGTAGATGAGGGAGTAGGCACTGAAGCTTTCTTT. Translation gives CASSVDEGVGTEAFF.